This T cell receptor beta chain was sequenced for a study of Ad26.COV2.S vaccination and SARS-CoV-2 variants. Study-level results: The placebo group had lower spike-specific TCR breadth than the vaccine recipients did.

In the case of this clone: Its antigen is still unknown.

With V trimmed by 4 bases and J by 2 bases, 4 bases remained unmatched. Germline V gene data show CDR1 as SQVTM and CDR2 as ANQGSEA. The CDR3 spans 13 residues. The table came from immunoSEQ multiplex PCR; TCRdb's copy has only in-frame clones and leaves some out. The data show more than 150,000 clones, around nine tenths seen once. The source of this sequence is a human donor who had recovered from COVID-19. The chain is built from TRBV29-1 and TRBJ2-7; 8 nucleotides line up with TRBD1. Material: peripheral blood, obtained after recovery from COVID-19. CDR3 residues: CSVAHRGAYEQYF. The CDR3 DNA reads TGCAGCGTTGCCCACAGGGGGGCCTACGAGCAGTACTTC.